This T cell receptor beta chain was identified during a study of blood T cell repertoires in COVID-19. For the study at large: Collection of acute and convalescent COVID-19 samples took place in the United States, Italy and Spain. In each case, the material was cDNA or gDNA derived from T cells, B-cell-depleted T cells, or PBMCs.

Germline V CDR1 and CDR2: SGDLS, YYNGEE. This CDR3 spans 13 amino acids. The germline V and J ends were trimmed by 2 bases and 6 bases, with 11 bases remaining between them. Per the study methods: Researchers report that nucleated cell counts were estimated from reference gene primer amplification. Profiling relied on immunoSEQ multiplex PCR, and the TCRdb table lists in-frame clones only, not all of them. V, J and clone size are those of that table, while D and trimming were read from the DNA. The sample lists 150,000 to 200,000 clones, roughly 79% occurring once. This clone has just a few counts. The rearrangement links TRBV9 to TRBJ1-1; D gene ambiguous. The source of this sequence is a human donor with acute or convalescent COVID-19. The donor label of this sample is uncertain. The sequenced sample was peripheral blood. CDR3 in amino acids: CASSVLGGSEAFF. The CDR3 DNA reads TGTGCCAGCAGCGTCCTTGGCGGCTCTGAAGCTTTCTTT.